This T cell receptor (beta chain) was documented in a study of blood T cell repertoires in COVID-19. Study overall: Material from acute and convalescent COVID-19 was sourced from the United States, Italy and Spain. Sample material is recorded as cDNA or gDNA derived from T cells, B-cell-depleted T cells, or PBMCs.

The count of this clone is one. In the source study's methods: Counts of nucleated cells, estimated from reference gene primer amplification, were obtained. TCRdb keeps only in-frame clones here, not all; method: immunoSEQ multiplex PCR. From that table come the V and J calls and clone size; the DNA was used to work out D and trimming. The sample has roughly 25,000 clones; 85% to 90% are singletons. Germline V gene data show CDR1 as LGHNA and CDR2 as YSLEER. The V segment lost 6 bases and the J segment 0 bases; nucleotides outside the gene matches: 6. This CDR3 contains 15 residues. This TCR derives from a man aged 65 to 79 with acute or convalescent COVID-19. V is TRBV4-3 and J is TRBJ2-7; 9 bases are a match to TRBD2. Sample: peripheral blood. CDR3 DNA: TGCGCCAGCAGTCGACTAGCGGAGAGCTCCTACGAGCAGTACTTC. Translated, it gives CASSRLAESSYEQYF.